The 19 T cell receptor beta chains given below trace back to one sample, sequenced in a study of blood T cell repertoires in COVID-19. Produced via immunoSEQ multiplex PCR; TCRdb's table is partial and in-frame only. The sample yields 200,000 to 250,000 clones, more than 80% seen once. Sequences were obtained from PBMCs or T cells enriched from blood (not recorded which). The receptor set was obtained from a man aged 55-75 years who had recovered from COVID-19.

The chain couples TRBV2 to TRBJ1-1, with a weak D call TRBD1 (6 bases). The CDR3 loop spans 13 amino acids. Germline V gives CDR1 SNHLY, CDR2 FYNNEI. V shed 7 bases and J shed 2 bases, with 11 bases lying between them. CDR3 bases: TGTGCCAGCACCTTGACAGGCAACACTGAAGCTTTCTTT. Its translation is CASTLTGNTEAFF.

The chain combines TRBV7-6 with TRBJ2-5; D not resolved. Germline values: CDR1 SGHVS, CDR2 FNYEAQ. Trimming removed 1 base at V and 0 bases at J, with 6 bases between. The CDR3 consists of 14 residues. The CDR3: CASSLELNQETQYF. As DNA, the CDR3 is TGTGCCAGCAGCTTAGAACTAAACCAAGAGACCCAGTACTTC.

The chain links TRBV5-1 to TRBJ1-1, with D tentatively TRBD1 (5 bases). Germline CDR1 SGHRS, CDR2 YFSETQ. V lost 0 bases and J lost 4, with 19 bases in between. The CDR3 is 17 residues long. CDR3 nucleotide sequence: TGCGCCAGCAGCTTGGGGAGGACGGGGGGTGTGGGCACTGAAGCTTTCTTT. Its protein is CASSLGRTGGVGTEAFF.

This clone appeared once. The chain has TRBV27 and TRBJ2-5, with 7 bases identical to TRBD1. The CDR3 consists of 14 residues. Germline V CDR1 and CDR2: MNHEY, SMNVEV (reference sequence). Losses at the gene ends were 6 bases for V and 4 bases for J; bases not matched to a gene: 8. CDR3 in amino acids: CASRRQGRAETQYF. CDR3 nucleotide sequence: TGTGCCAGCAGGAGACAGGGTCGAGCAGAGACCCAGTACTTC.

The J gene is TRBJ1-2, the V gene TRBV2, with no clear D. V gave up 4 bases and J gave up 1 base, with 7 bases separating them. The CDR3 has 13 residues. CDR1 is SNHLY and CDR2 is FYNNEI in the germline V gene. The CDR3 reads CASSGGNNYGYTF. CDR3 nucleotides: TGTGCCAGCAGTGGCGGGAATAACTATGGCTACACCTTC.

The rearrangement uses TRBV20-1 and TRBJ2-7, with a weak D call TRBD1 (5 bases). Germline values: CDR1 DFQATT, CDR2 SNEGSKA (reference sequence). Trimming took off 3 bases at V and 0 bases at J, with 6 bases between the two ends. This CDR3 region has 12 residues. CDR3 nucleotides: TGCAGTGCTAGTGGACACTCCTACGAGCAGTACTTC. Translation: CSASGHSYEQYF.

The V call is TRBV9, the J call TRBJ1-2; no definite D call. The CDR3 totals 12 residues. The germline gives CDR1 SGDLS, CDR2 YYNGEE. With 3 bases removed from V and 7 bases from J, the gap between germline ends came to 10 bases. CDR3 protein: CASSESGSGYTF. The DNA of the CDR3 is TGTGCCAGCAGCGAAAGCGGAAGTGGCTACACCTTC.

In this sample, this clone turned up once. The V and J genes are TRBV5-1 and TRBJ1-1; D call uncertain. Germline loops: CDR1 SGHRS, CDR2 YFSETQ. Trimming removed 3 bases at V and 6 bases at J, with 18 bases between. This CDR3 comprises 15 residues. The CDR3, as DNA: TGCGCCAGCAGCTCCCAGGCTGGCCGAGTAGCTGAAGCTTTCTTT. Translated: CASSSQAGRVAEAFF.

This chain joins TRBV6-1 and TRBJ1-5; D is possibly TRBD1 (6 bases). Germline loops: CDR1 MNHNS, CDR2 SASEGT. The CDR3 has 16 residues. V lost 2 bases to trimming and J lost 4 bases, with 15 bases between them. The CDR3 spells CASSEQSGTQNQPQHF. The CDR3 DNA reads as TGTGCCAGCAGTGAACAGAGTGGGACACAAAATCAGCCCCAGCATTTT.

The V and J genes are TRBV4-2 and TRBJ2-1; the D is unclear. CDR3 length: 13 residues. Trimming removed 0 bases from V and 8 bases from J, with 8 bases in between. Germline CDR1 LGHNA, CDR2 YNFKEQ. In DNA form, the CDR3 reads TGTGCCAGCAGCCAAGATCCCGGGTATGAGCAGTTCTTC. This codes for CASSQDPGYEQFF.

CDR3 sequence: CASSEYGGNGNTEAFF. The CDR3 region has the DNA TGTGCCAGCAGTGAATACGGAGGGAACGGAAACACTGAAGCTTTCTTT. The rearrangement uses TRBV25-1 and TRBJ1-1; D uncertain. The CDR3 contains 16 residues. The V end lost 0 bases, the J end lost 2 bases, and 13 bases lay between the germline ends. Germline-derived CDR1 and CDR2 are MGHDK and SYGVNS.

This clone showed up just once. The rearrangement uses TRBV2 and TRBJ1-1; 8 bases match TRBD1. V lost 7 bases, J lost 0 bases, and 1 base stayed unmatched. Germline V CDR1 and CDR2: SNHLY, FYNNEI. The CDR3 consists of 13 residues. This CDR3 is CASTGQVNTEAFF. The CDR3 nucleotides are TGTGCCAGCACGGGACAGGTGAACACTGAAGCTTTCTTT.

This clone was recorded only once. Here the CDR3 reads CASSYSGQGLTEAFF. The CDR3 region has the DNA TGTGCCAGCAGTTACTCAGGGCAGGGACTCACTGAAGCTTTCTTT. The chain links TRBV6-6 to TRBJ1-1, with a tentative D call TRBD1 (5 bases). Trimming removed 0 bases at V and 4 bases at J, with 12 bases between. The CDR3 is 15 amino acids. Germline CDR1 is MNHNY and CDR2 is SVGAGI (reference sequence).

This CDR3 is CASSSSGTVNQPQHF. Written as DNA, the CDR3 is TGTGCCAGCAGTTCCTCCGGGACAGTCAATCAGCCCCAGCATTTT. This rearrangement joins TRBV27 to TRBJ1-5, with 7 nucleotides matching TRBD1. From germline, CDR1 is MNHEY and CDR2 SMNVEV (reference sequence). This CDR3 is 15 amino acids long. Losses at the gene ends were 4 bases for V and 3 bases for J; bases not matched to a gene: 6.

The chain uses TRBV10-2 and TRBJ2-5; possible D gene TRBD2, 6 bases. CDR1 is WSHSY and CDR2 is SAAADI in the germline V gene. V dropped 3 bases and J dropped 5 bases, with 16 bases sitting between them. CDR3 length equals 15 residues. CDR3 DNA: TGCGCCAGCAGTGATAACGGGGGACTCGGCGAGACCCAGTACTTC. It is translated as CASSDNGGLGETQYF.

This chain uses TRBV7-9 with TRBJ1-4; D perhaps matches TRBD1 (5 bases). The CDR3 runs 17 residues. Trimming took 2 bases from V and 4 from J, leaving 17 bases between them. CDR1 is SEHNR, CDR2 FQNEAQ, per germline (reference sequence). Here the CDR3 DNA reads TGTGCCAGCAGCTTACTGGCAGGGCCTCAGAATAATGAAAAACTGTTTTTT. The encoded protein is CASSLLAGPQNNEKLFF.

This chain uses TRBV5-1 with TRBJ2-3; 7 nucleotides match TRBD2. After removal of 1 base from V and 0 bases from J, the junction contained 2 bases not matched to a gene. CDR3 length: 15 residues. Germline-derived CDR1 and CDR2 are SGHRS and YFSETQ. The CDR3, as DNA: TGCGCCAGCAGCTTGATACTAGCGAGCACAGATACGCAGTATTTT. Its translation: CASSLILASTDTQYF.

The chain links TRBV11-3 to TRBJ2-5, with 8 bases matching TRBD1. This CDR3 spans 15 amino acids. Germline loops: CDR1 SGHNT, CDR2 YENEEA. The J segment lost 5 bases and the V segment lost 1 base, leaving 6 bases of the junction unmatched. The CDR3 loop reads CASSLVSTGGETQYF. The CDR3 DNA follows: TGTGCCAGCAGCTTAGTCAGCACAGGGGGGGAGACCCAGTACTTC.

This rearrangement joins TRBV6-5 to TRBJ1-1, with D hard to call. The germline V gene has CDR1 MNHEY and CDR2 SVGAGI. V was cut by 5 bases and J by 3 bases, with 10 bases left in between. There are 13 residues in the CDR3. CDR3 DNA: TGTGCCAGCAGTACTTCTCGGGACACTGAAGCTTTCTTT. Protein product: CASSTSRDTEAFF.